This T cell receptor (beta chain) was observed in a study of cytomegalovirus exposure and HLA in healthy donors. The PCR was carried out with 60 Vbeta primers and 13 Jbeta primers. Assay: immunoSEQ multiplex PCR; the TCRdb copy retains only in-frame clones and omits some. The sample lists about 100,000 clones; roughly 75% were seen once. CDR1 MGHRA and CDR2 YSYEKL come from the germline V gene. The CDR3 is 15 amino acids. Trimming cost V 0 bases and J 3 bases, with 12 bases left between them. The chain combines TRBV4-1 with TRBJ2-7; D is possibly TRBD2 (6 bases). What was sequenced was PBMCs. This clonotype was obtained from a man aged 25-45 years in good health and CMV-seronegative. The CDR3 spells CASSQDRAGYYEQYF. DNA for the CDR3: TGCGCCAGCAGCCAAGATAGGGCGGGGTACTACGAGCAGTACTTC.